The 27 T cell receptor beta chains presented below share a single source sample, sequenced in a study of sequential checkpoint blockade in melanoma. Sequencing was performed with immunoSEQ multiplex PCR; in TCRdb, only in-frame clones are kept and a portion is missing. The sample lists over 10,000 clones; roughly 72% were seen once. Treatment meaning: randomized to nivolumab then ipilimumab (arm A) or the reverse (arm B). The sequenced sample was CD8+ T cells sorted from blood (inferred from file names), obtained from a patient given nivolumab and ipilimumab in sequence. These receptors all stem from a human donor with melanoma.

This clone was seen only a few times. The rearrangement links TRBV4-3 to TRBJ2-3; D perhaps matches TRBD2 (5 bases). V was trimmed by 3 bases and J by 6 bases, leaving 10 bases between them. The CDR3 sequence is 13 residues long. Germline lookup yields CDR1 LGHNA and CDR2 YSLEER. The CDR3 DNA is TGCGCCAGCAGCCACGGGATGGGGGATACGCAGTATTTT. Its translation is CASSHGMGDTQYF.

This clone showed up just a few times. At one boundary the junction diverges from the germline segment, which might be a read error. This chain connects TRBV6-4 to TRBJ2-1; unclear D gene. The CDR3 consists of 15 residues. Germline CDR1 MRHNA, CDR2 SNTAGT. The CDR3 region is CATSDPRLRYNEQFF. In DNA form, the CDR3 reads TGTGCCACCAGTGACCCCAGGCTCCGGTACAATGAGCAGTTCTTC.

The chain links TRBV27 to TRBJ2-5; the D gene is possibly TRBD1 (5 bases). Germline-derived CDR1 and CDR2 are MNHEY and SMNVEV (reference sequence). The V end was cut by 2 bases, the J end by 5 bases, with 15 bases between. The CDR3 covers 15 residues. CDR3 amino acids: CASSLNGAGQETQYF. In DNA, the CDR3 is TGTGCCAGCAGTTTAAATGGGGCAGGGCAGGAGACCCAGTACTTC.

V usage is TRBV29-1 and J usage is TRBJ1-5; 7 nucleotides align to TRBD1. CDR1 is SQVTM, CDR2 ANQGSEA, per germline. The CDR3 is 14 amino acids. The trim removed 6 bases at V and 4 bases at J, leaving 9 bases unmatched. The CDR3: CSVATGVGNQPQHF. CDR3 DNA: TGCAGCGTAGCAACAGGGGTAGGAAATCAGCCCCAGCATTTT.

For the CDR3, the DNA is TGTGCCAGTAGTATAGGGTGGCTTACTGAAGCTTTCTTT. Translating it yields CASSIGWLTEAFF. The chain combines TRBV19 with TRBJ1-1; D gene uncertain. V lost 1 base and J lost 5, with 8 bases in between. The germline gives CDR1 LNHDA, CDR2 SQIVND (reference sequence). The CDR3 covers 13 residues.

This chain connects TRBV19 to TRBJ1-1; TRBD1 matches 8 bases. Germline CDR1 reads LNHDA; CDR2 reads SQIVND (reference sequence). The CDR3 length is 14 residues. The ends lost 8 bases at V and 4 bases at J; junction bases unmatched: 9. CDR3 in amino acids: CASGTGRSSTEAFF. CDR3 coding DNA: TGTGCCAGTGGGACAGGAAGGTCCTCCACTGAAGCTTTCTTT.

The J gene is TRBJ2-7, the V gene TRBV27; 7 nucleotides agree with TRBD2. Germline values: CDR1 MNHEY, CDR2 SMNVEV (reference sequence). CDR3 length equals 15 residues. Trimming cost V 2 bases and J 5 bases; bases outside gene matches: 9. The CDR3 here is CASSLRGVGFDEQYF. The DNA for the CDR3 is TGTGCCAGCAGTTTACGGGGGGTGGGTTTCGACGAGCAGTACTTC.

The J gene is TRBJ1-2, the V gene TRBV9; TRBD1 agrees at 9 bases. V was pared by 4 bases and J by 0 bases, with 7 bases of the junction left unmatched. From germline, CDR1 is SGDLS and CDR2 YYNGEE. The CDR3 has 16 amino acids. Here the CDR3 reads CASSHPGQGPNYGYTF. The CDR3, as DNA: TGTGCCAGCAGCCACCCGGGACAGGGCCCTAACTATGGCTACACCTTC.

The CDR3 reads CASSLDGENYEQYV. The CDR3, as DNA: TGTGCCAGCAGTTTAGACGGGGAAAACTACGAGCAGTACGTC. The V and J genes are TRBV7-9 and TRBJ2-7; D possibly corresponds to TRBD2 (5 bases). The CDR3 is 14 residues long. Germline-derived CDR1 and CDR2 are SEHNR and FQNEAQ (reference sequence).

CDR3 DNA: TGTGCCAGCAGTGATCCCCGGTCGTCCCCTAGTCTGTTCTCCTACGAGCAGTACGTC. Its protein is CASSDPRSSPSLFSYEQYV. The gene calls are TRBV6-1 and TRBJ2-7, with unresolved D. This CDR3 is built from 19 residues. V was shortened by 3 bases and J by 0 bases, with 24 bases between the two germline ends. CDR1 and CDR2 (germline): MNHNS, SASEGT.

In DNA, the CDR3 is TGTGCCAGCAGTGAAAATTGGTCCGAGGATGAAGCTTTCTTT. Translated, it gives CASSENWSEDEAFF. This chain joins TRBV2 and TRBJ1-1, with no clear D. The V and J ends lost 2 bases and 7 bases respectively, with 14 bases between them. The germline CDR1 and CDR2 sequences are SNHLY and FYNNEI. The CDR3 runs 14 residues.

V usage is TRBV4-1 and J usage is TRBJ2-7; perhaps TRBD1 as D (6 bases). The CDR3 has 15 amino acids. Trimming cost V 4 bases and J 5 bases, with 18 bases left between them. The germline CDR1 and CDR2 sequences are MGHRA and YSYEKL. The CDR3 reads CASSLTGQGPHEQYF. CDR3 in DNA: TGCGCCAGCAGCCTGACGGGGCAGGGGCCCCACGAGCAGTACTTC.

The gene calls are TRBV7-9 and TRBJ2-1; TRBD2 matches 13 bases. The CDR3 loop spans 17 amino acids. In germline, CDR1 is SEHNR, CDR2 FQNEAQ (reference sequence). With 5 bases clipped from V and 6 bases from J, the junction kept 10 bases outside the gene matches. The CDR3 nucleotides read TGTGCCAGCAGCCCTGGGACTAGCGGGGAGGACCGCAATGAGCAGTTCTTC. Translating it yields CASSPGTSGEDRNEQFF.

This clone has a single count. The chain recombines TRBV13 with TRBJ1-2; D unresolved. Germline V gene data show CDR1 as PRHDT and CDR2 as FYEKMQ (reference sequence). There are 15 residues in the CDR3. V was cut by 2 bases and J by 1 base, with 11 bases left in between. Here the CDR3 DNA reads TGTGCCAGCAGCTTAAATGGACGGGATAACTATGGCTACACCTTC. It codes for CASSLNGRDNYGYTF.

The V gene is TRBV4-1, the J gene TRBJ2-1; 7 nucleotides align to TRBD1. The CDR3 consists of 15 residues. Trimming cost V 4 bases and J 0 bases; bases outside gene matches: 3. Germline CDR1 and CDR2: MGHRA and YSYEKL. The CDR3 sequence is CASSRGQSSYNEQFF. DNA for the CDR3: TGCGCCAGCAGCCGGGGACAGAGCTCCTACAATGAGCAGTTCTTC.

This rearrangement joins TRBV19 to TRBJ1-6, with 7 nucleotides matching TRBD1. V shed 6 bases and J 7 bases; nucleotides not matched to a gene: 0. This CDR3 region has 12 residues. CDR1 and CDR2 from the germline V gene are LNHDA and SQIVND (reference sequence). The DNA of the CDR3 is TGTGCCAGTAGACAGGGGAATTCACCCCTCCACTTT. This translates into CASRQGNSPLHF.

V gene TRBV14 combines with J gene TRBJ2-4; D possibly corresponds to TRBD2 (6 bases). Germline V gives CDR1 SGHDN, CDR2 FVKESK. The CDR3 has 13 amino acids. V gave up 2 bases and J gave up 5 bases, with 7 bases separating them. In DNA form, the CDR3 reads TGTGCCAGCAGCCAACCGGGGGAAAACATTCAGTACTTC. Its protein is CASSQPGENIQYF. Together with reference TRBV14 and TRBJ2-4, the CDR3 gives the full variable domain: EAGVTQFPSHSVIEKGQTVTLRCDPISGHDNLYWYRRVMGKEIKFLLHFVKESKQDESGMPNNRFLAERTGGTYSTLKVQPAELEDSGVYFCASSQPGENIQYFGAGTRLSVL.

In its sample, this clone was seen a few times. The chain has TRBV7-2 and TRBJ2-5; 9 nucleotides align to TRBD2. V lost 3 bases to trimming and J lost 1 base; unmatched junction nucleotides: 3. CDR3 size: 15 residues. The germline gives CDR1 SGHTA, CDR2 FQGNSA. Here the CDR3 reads CASSFSGGLQETQYF. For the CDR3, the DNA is TGTGCCAGCAGCTTTAGCGGGGGCCTCCAAGAGACCCAGTACTTC.

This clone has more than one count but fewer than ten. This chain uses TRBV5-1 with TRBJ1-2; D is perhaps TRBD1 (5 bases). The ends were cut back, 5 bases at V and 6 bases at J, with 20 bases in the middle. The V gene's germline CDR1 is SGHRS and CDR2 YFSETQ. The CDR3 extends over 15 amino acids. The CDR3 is CASRGIDSVQDGYTF. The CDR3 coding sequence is TGCGCCAGCAGGGGAATAGACAGTGTCCAGGATGGCTACACCTTC. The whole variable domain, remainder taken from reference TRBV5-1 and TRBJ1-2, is KAGVTQTPRYLIKTRGQQVTLSCSPISGHRSVSWYQQTPGQGLQFLFEYFSETQRNKGNFPGRFSGRQFSNSRSEMNVSTLELGDSALYLCASRGIDSVQDGYTFGSGTRLTVV.

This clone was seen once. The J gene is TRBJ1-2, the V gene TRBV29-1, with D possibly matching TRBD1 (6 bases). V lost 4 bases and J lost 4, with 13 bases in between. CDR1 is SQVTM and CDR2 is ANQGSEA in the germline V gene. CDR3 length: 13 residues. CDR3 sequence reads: CSVGPRGAYGYTF. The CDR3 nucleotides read TGCAGCGTTGGCCCCAGGGGTGCCTATGGCTACACCTTC.

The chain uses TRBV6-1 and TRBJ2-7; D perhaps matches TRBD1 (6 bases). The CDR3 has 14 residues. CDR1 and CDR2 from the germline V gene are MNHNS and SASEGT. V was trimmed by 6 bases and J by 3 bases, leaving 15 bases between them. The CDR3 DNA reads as TGTGCCAGCAGCCCATTACAGGGTTTCTACGAGCAGTACGTC. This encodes CASSPLQGFYEQYV.

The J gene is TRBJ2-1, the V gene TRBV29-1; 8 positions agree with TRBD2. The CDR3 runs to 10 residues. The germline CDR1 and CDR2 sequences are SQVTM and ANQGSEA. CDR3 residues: CSGGGNEQFF. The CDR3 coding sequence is TGCAGTGGCGGGGGGAATGAGCAGTTCTTC.

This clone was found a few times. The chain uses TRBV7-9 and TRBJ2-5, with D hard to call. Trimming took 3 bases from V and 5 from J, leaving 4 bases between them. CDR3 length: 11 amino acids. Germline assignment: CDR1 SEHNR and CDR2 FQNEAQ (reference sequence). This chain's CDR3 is CASSFGETQYF. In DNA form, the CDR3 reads TGTGCCAGCAGCTTCGGGGAGACCCAGTACTTC.

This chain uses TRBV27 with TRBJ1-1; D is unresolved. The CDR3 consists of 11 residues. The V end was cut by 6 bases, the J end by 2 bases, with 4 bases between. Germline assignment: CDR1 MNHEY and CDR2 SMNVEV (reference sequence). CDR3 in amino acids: CASSPNTEAFF. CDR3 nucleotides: TGTGCCAGCAGCCCTAACACTGAAGCTTTCTTT.

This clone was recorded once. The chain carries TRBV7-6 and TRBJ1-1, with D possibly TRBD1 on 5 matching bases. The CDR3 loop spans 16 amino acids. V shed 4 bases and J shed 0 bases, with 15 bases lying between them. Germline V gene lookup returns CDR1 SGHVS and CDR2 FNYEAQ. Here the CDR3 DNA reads TGTGCCAGCAGCTCTTATTCCAGGGCAGTGAACACTGAAGCTTTCTTT. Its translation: CASSSYSRAVNTEAFF.

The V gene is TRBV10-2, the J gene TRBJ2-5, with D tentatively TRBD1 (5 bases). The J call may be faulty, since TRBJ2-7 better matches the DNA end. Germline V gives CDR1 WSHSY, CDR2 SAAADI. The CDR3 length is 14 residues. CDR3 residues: CASSENGASYEQYF. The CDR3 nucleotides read TGCGCCAGCAGTGAGAATGGGGCATCCTACGAGCAGTACTTC.

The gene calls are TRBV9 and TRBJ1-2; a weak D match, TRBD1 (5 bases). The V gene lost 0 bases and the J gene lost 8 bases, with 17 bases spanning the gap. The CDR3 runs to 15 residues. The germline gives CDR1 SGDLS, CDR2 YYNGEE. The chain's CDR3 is CASSVATYGGEGYTF. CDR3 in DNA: TGTGCCAGCAGCGTAGCTACCTATGGAGGGGAAGGCTACACCTTC.